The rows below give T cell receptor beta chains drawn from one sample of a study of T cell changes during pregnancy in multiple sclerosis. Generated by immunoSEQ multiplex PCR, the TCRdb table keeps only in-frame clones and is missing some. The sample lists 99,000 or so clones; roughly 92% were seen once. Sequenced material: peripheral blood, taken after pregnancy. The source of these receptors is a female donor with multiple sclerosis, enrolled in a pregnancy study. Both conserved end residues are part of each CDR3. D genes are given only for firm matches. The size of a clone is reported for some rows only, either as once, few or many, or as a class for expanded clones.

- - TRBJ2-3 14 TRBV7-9 CASSLLGVADTQYF TGTGCCAGCAGCTTATTAGGGGTGGCAGATACGCAGTATTTT
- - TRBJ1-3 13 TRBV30 CAWGLTSGNTIYF TGTGCCTGGGGACTGACCTCTGGAAACACCATATATTTT
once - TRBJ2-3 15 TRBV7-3 CASSLLPSGTDTQYF TGTGCCAGCAGCTTACTTCCTAGCGGCACAGATACGCAGTATTTT
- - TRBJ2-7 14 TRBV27 CASSSASHWYEQYF TGTGCCAGCAGTTCCGCGTCCCACTGGTACGAGCAGTACTTC
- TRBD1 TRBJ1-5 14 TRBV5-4 CASSLDRGGQPQHF TGTGCCAGCAGCTTGGACAGGGGAGGCCAGCCCCAGCATTTT
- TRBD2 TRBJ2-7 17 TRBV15 CATSRDPQREMRYEQYF TGTGCCACCAGCAGAGATCCTCAGCGGGAGATGAGATACGAGCAGTACTTC
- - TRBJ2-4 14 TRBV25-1 CASSDSARGNIQYF TGTGCCAGCAGTGATTCTGCCAGGGGAAACATTCAGTACTTC
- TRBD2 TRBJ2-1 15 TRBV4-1 CASSQRLAGNNEQFF TGCGCCAGCAGCCAAAGACTAGCGGGAAACAATGAGCAGTTCTTC
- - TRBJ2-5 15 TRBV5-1 CASSSGILNQETQYF TGCGCCAGCAGCTCGGGGATCTTGAACCAAGAGACCCAGTACTTC
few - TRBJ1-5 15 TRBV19 CASSSGAGGYQPQHF TGTGCCAGTAGCTCCGGGGCCGGGGGGTATCAGCCCCAGCATTTT
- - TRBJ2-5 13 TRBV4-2 CASSGGGGETQYF TGTGCCAGCAGCGGGGGGGGCGGAGAGACCCAGTACTTC
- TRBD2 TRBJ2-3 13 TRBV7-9 CASSTVAGYTQYF TGTGCCAGCAGCACTGTAGCGGGGTATACGCAGTATTTT
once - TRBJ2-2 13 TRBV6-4 CASSVSGSGELFF TGTGCCAGCAGTGTATCAGGCTCCGGGGAGCTGTTTTTT
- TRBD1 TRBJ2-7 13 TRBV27 CASRTTGTYEQYF TGTGCCAGCAGGACGACAGGGACCTACGAGCAGTACTTC
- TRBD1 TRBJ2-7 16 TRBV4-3 CASSQRDRGRMYEQYF TGCGCCAGCAGCCAGCGGGACAGGGGGCGCATGTACGAGCAGTACTTC